Each of the 27 T cell receptor beta chains below was sequenced from the same sample in a study of blood T cell repertoires in COVID-19 (dated by TCRdb to the early 2020s). Preparation of the library involved the immunoSEQ multiplex PCR assay. TCRdb provides this immuneACCESS table in a form limited to in-frame rearrangements. Some clones are lacking; in checked studies, under half of them reflect an unresolved V gene, and why the rest are absent is not known. This sample lists fewer than 250,000 clones; about nine tenths were detected once. Of the sample, about 6% falls within the top ten clones. Source material: peripheral blood. These TCRs come from a man in his 60s who had recovered from COVID-19.

This clone was counted once. The chain combines TRBV6-2 or TRBV6-3 with TRBJ2-1; a weak D match, TRBD2 (7 bases). Trimming stripped 2 bases from V and 10 bases from J, with 18 bases between. This CDR3 has 15 residues. CDR1 and CDR2 from the germline V gene are MNHEY and SVGEGT. CDR3 region: CASSYTGGGALEQFF. Written as DNA, the CDR3 is TGTGCCAGCAGTTACACTGGAGGGGGGGCTTTGGAGCAGTTCTTC.

V usage is TRBV28 and J usage is TRBJ1-1; D gene uncertain. The V and J ends lost 4 bases and 1 base respectively, with 7 bases between them. The germline CDR1 and CDR2 sequences are MDHEN and SYDVKM. The CDR3 totals 13 residues. The CDR3 reads CASSYQRNTEAFF. CDR3 nucleotides: TGTGCCAGCAGTTATCAGCGGAACACTGAAGCTTTCTTT.

The V call is TRBV2, the J call TRBJ1-5, with D hard to call. V gave up 7 bases and J gave up 5 bases, with 21 bases separating them. The germline CDR1 and CDR2 sequences are SNHLY and FYNNEI. CDR3 length: 16 amino acids. The CDR3 region has the DNA TGTGCCAGCAAGAAGGAAGCGGGTATCGGGGATCAGCCCCAGCATTTT. Translating gives CASKKEAGIGDQPQHF.

A few counts support this clone. This chain uses TRBV5-8 with TRBJ1-1; 8 bases are shared with TRBD1. The CDR3 consists of 14 residues. Germline CDR1 is SGHTS and CDR2 is YDEGEE. The V and J ends lost 6 bases and 1 base, in that order; junction bases with no gene match: 5. CDR3 sequence reads: CASITGQGNTEAFF. The CDR3 DNA follows: TGTGCCAGCATCACCGGACAGGGGAACACTGAAGCTTTCTTT.

This chain links TRBV11-3 with TRBJ1-2; possible D gene TRBD1, 6 bases. Trimming cost V 5 bases and J 4 bases, with 11 bases left between them. The CDR3 spans 13 residues. The V gene's germline CDR1 is SGHNT and CDR2 YENEEA. This CDR3 is CASSNRVRYGYTF. The CDR3 DNA reads TGTGCCAGCAGCAACAGGGTGCGCTATGGCTACACCTTC.

The V gene is TRBV7-9, the J gene TRBJ1-1, with D maybe TRBD1 (5 bases). Germline V lookup: CDR1 SEHNR, CDR2 FQNEAQ (reference sequence). The V end was cut by 5 bases, the J end by 7 bases, with 11 bases between. The CDR3 is 12 residues long. The CDR3: CASSAPTGEAFF. The CDR3 DNA is TGTGCCAGCAGCGCCCCAACAGGTGAAGCTTTCTTT.

This chain links TRBV6-6 with TRBJ1-5; 11 nucleotides match TRBD1. Germline-derived CDR1 and CDR2 are MNHNY and SVGAGI (reference sequence). This CDR3 has 18 amino acids. V lost 5 bases to trimming and J lost 0 bases; unmatched junction nucleotides: 9. The CDR3 loop reads CASSPLGQGDSSNQPQHF. CDR3 nucleotides: TGTGCCAGCAGTCCCTTGGGACAGGGGGATTCTAGCAATCAGCCCCAGCATTTT.

With respect to this clone: Additional DNA sequences in this sample encode the identical CDR3. The rearrangement joins TRBV6-5 to TRBJ2-3, with 11 positions matching TRBD2. The CDR3 runs 14 residues. Germline lookup yields CDR1 MNHEY and CDR2 SVGAGI. V trimming: 5 bases; J trimming: 4 bases; junction bases outside the gene matches: 2. CDR3 bases: TGTGCCAGCAGTCTAGCGGGAGGATCAGATACGCAGTATTTT. This gives the protein CASSLAGGSDTQYF.

This rearrangement joins TRBV6-5 to TRBJ1-3; 7 nucleotides match TRBD1. In germline, CDR1 is MNHEY, CDR2 SVGAGI. V lost 6 bases, J lost 4 bases, and 6 bases stayed unmatched. The CDR3 totals 14 residues. Here the CDR3 reads CASSLTGQGNTIYF. As DNA, the CDR3 is TGTGCCAGCAGCTTGACAGGGCAGGGAAACACCATATATTTT.

V gene TRBV27 combines with J gene TRBJ1-5, with D possibly TRBD1 on 5 matching bases. Germline assignment: CDR1 MNHEY and CDR2 SMNVEV (reference sequence). V gave up 3 bases and J gave up 4 bases, with 13 bases separating them. CDR3 length equals 15 residues. In nucleotides, the CDR3 is TGTGCCAGCAGTTTTGGGGGGAATACGAATCAGCCCCAGCATTTT. This encodes CASSFGGNTNQPQHF.

The chain carries TRBV19 and TRBJ1-2, with D possibly being TRBD1 (6 bases). The V end lost 4 bases, the J end lost 7 bases, and 13 bases lay between the germline ends. The V gene's germline CDR1 is LNHDA and CDR2 SQIVND (reference sequence). The CDR3 covers 13 residues. The CDR3 reads CASSNGGGGGYTF. The DNA for the CDR3 is TGTGCCAGTAGTAATGGGGGCGGTGGTGGCTACACCTTC.

The chain employs TRBV2 and TRBJ1-2, with a weak D call TRBD1 (6 bases). The V gene's germline CDR1 is SNHLY and CDR2 FYNNEI. Trimming took 7 bases from V and 8 from J, leaving 17 bases between them. The CDR3 totals 13 residues. This CDR3 reads CASNIQGRGGYTF. The CDR3 nucleotides read TGTGCCAGCAATATACAGGGAAGAGGCGGCTACACCTTC.

The chain couples TRBV14 to TRBJ1-1, with no clear D. V lost 0 bases, J lost 3 bases, and 8 bases lay in between. CDR3 size: 14 residues. Germline lookup yields CDR1 SGHDN and CDR2 FVKESK. DNA of the CDR3: TGTGCCAGCAGCCAAGAATGGGGAGACACTGAAGCTTTCTTT. Encoded protein: CASSQEWGDTEAFF.

The rearrangement links TRBV6-5 to TRBJ1-2; TRBD1 matches at 12 bases. Looked up from germline, CDR1 is MNHEY and CDR2 is SVGAGI. V shed 3 bases and J 5 bases; nucleotides not matched to a gene: 7. The CDR3 sequence is 16 residues long. CDR3 coding DNA: TGTGCCAGCAGTTATCCCGGGACAGGGGGCCGGTATGGCTACACCTTC. It codes for CASSYPGTGGRYGYTF.

J is TRBJ2-6 and V is TRBV10-3, with D possibly matching TRBD2 (5 bases). Germline-derived CDR1 and CDR2 are ENHRY and SYGVKD. V lost 4 bases to trimming and J lost 2 bases, with 9 bases between them. CDR3 length equals 15 residues. CDR3 amino acids: CAISAGIPGANVLTF. The CDR3 nucleotides read TGTGCCATCAGTGCGGGGATCCCTGGGGCCAACGTCCTGACTTTC.

The chain joins TRBV3-1 (or the pseudogene TRBV3-2) to TRBJ1-5, with 11 bases identical to TRBD1. This CDR3 region has 15 residues. With V trimmed by 4 bases and J by 5 bases, 4 bases remained unmatched. Germline loops: CDR1 LGHDT, CDR2 YNNKEL (reference sequence). CDR3 protein: CASSPGTGGHQPQHF. CDR3 nucleotide sequence: TGTGCCAGCAGCCCCGGGACAGGGGGGCATCAGCCCCAGCATTTT.

The chain combines TRBV7-9 with TRBJ2-1; weak D call: TRBD1 (6 bases). The CDR3 is 14 amino acids. The V end was cut by 5 bases, the J end by 7 bases, with 15 bases between. Germline CDR1 SEHNR, CDR2 FQNEAQ (reference sequence). CDR3 DNA sequence: TGTGCCAGCAGCCGGACAGCCGAGGGGAATGAGCAGTTCTTC. Protein sequence: CASSRTAEGNEQFF.

The J gene is TRBJ1-1, the V gene TRBV7-2; no clear D. The germline gives CDR1 SGHTA, CDR2 FQGNSA. There are 13 residues in the CDR3. The V end lost 3 bases, the J end lost 2 bases, and 7 bases lay between the germline ends. This CDR3 reads CASSFSPNTEAFF. The DNA for the CDR3 is TGTGCCAGCAGCTTCAGTCCCAACACTGAAGCTTTCTTT.

The gene calls are TRBV5-1 and TRBJ2-7, with D hard to call. V was cut by 7 bases and J by 2 bases, with 13 bases left in between. The CDR3 consists of 13 residues. Germline-derived CDR1 and CDR2 are SGHRS and YFSETQ. The CDR3 reads CASQLDLTYEQYF. The DNA of the CDR3 is TGCGCCAGCCAGCTTGACTTGACCTACGAGCAGTACTTC.

The chain carries TRBV7-8 and TRBJ2-3, with 10 bases that match TRBD2. This CDR3 region has 17 residues. CDR1 and CDR2 from the germline V gene are SGHVS and FQNEAQ. Germline trimming cut 5 bases from V and 5 bases from J; bases unmatched to any gene: 13. This CDR3 is CASSPTPSGGAGDTQYF. CDR3 DNA sequence: TGTGCCAGCAGCCCCACCCCCAGCGGGGGGGCCGGAGATACGCAGTATTTT.

This chain uses TRBV5-4 with TRBJ2-1; TRBD2 matches at 10 bases. The CDR3 runs 15 residues. Germline CDR1 reads SGHNT; CDR2 reads YYREEE (reference sequence). V trimming: 4 bases; J trimming: 2 bases; junction bases outside the gene matches: 3. DNA of the CDR3: TGTGCCAGCAGCCCTCTAGCGGGGGCCTACAATGAGCAGTTCTTC. Its protein product is CASSPLAGAYNEQFF.

In this sample, this clone turned up once. The J gene is TRBJ1-1, the V gene TRBV18, with 7 bases identical to TRBD1. The CDR3 is made up of 13 amino acids. In germline, CDR1 is KGHSH, CDR2 LQKENI. J lost 4 bases, V lost 6 bases, and 5 bases had no gene match. CDR3 sequence (DNA): TGTGCCAGCTCCCCGGGACAGAGCACTGAAGCTTTCTTT. Protein product: CASSPGQSTEAFF. Drawing the rest from reference TRBV18 and TRBJ1-1, the complete variable domain is NAGVMQNPRHLVRRRGQEARLRCSPMKGHSHVYWYRQLPEEGLKFMVYLQKENIIDESGMPKERFSAEFPKEGPSILRIQQVVRGDSAAYFCASSPGQSTEAFFGQGTRLTVV.

The V call is TRBV28, the J call TRBJ2-7; 8 nucleotides align to TRBD1. CDR1 is MDHEN, CDR2 SYDVKM, per germline. With V trimmed by 6 bases and J by 7 bases, 11 bases remained unmatched. The CDR3 is 14 amino acids. The CDR3 reads CASRGRDRPHEQYF. The CDR3 region has the DNA TGTGCCAGCAGGGGCCGGGACAGGCCCCATGAGCAGTACTTC.

V is TRBV18 and J is TRBJ2-5, with D unclear. Between the trimmed V and J ends, which lost 2 bases and 0 bases, there was a span of 10 bases. Germline V gives CDR1 KGHSH, CDR2 LQKENI. This CDR3 is built from 15 residues. This CDR3 reads CASSPFLPDQETQYF. In DNA, the CDR3 is TGTGCCAGCTCACCATTTCTCCCGGACCAAGAGACCCAGTACTTC.

The chain has TRBV10-2 and TRBJ2-7; no definite D call. The CDR3 is 12 residues long. V was clipped by 3 bases and J by 3 bases, with 6 bases between them. Germline V gene sequence: CDR1 WSHSY, CDR2 SAAADI. The CDR3 nucleotides are TGCGCCAGCAGTGACCCCTTCTACGAGCAGTACTTC. This gives the protein CASSDPFYEQYF.

This chain joins TRBV19 and TRBJ2-7; D is possibly TRBD1 (5 bases). This CDR3 contains 16 residues. Germline CDR1 is LNHDA and CDR2 is SQIVND (reference sequence). V gave up 5 bases and J gave up 5 bases, with 22 bases separating them. The CDR3 DNA sequence: TGTGCCAGTAGTCGCCGTGGGGCCTTCATTGTAGACGAGCAGTACTTC. It yields the protein CASSRRGAFIVDEQYF.

In its sample, this clone was seen once. This chain links TRBV7-3 with TRBJ2-3; TRBD2 matches 15 bases. The V segment lost 4 bases and the J segment 6 bases; nucleotides outside the gene matches: 5. CDR3 length: 16 residues. Looked up from germline, CDR1 is SGHTA and CDR2 is FQGTGA. The CDR3 loop reads CASSSGLAGGPDTQYF. The CDR3, as DNA: TGTGCCAGCAGCTCCGGACTAGCGGGAGGGCCTGATACGCAGTATTTT.